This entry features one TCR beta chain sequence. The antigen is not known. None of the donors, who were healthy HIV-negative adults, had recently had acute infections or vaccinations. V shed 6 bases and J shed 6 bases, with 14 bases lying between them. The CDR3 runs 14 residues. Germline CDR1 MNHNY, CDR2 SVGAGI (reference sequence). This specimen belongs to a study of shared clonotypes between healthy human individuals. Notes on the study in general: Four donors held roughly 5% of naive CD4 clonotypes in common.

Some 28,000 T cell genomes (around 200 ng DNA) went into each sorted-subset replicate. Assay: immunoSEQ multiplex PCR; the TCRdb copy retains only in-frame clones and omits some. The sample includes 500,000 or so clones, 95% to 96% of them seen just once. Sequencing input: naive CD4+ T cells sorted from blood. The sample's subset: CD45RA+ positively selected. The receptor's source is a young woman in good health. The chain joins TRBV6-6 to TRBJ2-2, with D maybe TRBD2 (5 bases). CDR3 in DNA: TGTGCCAGCAGAGAGGAGGCCGTTCCCGGGGAGCTGTTTTTT. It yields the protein CASREEAVPGELFF.